This T cell receptor beta chain was recorded in a study of T cell changes during pregnancy in multiple sclerosis. Trimming took off 5 bases at V and 4 bases at J, with 14 bases between the two ends. Germline V gene sequence: CDR1 LNHDA, CDR2 SQIVND (reference sequence). The CDR3 has 14 amino acids. TCRdb's table, derived via immunoSEQ multiplex PCR, lists solely in-frame clones and lacks some. The repertoire holds 30,000 to 35,000 clones, with just over 90% as singletons. The TCR was taken from a female donor with multiple sclerosis, enrolled in a pregnancy study. The input for sequencing was CD8+ T cells from peripheral blood mononuclear cells, taken in the first trimester of pregnancy. The rearrangement uses TRBV19 and TRBJ1-1, with D possibly TRBD1 on 5 matching bases. The CDR3 bases are TGTGCCAGTAGTCGCGGGGGAGAGGGCACTGAAGCTTTCTTT. It yields the protein CASSRGGEGTEAFF. Variable domain in full (rest from reference TRBV19 and TRBJ1-1): DGGITQSPKYLFRKEGQNVTLSCEQNLNHDAMYWYRQDPGQGLRLIYYSQIVNDFQKGDIAEGYSVSREKKESFPLTVTSAQKNPTAFYLCASSRGGEGTEAFFGQGTRLTVV.